Following are 9 T cell receptor beta chains from one sample sequenced in a study of blood T cell repertoires in COVID-19. Sequencing was performed with immunoSEQ multiplex PCR; in TCRdb, only in-frame clones are kept and a portion is missing. The data show some 120,000 clones, roughly 85% seen once. Input material: peripheral blood. These receptors were collected from a human donor in a cohort sampled during active COVID-19.

The rearrangement joins TRBV30 to TRBJ1-4; D is uncertain. CDR1 and CDR2 (germline): GTSNPN, SVGIG (reference sequence). This CDR3 contains 14 residues. Deletions cut 3 bases from V and 13 bases from J, with 21 bases between. The CDR3: CAWSLLRDPGSLFF. The CDR3 bases are TGTGCCTGGAGCCTTCTCCGGGATCCGGGCTCACTGTTTTTT. The complete variable domain, with remaining parts taken from reference TRBV30 and TRBJ1-4, reads SQTIHQWPATLVQPVGSPLSLECTVEGTSNPNLYWYRQAAGRGLQLLFYSVGIGQISSEVPQNLSASRPQDRQFILSSKKLLLSDSGFYLCAWSLLRDPGSLFFGSGTQLSVL.

V usage is TRBV5-1 and J usage is TRBJ2-5; D unclear. V lost 5 bases and J lost 2, with 10 bases in between. The CDR3 runs to 13 residues. The V gene's germline CDR1 is SGHRS and CDR2 YFSETQ. CDR3 bases: TGCGCCAGCAGACGCGAGGTACAAGAGACCCAGTACTTC. Its translation: CASRREVQETQYF.

This chain links TRBV6-5 with TRBJ2-7, with a weak D call TRBD1 (5 bases). Germline CDR1 MNHEY, CDR2 SVGAGI. V shed 0 bases and J shed 1 base, with 10 bases lying between them. This CDR3 region has 15 residues. In DNA form, the CDR3 reads TGTGCCAGCAGTTACTCGTTAGGGGATTCCTACGAGCAGTACTTC. It encodes CASSYSLGDSYEQYF.

The chain couples TRBV3-1 (or the pseudogene TRBV3-2) to TRBJ2-2, with D possibly TRBD1 on 5 matching bases. Germline V gives CDR1 LGHDT, CDR2 YNNKEL (reference sequence). CDR3 length equals 17 residues. Trimming left V 4 bases short and J 2 bases short, with 17 bases between. CDR3 sequence: CASSPLTTGSNTGELFF. The CDR3 DNA follows: TGTGCCAGCAGCCCACTAACCACAGGATCTAACACCGGGGAGCTGTTTTTT.

The chain combines TRBV4-3 with TRBJ1-2, with 7 bases lining up with TRBD1. After removal of 4 bases from V and 4 bases from J, the junction contained 9 bases not matched to a gene. The CDR3 runs to 15 residues. Per germline, CDR1 LGHNA and CDR2 YSLEER. The CDR3 coding sequence is TGCGCCAGCAGCCCTCAGACAGGGACTTTCTATGGCTACACCTTC. It yields the protein CASSPQTGTFYGYTF.

The V call is TRBV30, the J call TRBJ2-3; TRBD2 aligns across 8 bases. This CDR3 region has 13 residues. Germline V gene sequence: CDR1 GTSNPN, CDR2 SVGIG (reference sequence). Losses at the gene ends were 1 base for V and 3 bases for J; bases not matched to a gene: 0. The CDR3 DNA reads as TGTGCCTGGAGTGCGGGAGGGACAGATACGCAGTATTTT. Amino acids: CAWSAGGTDTQYF.

This chain links TRBV11-2 with TRBJ1-1, with D perhaps TRBD1 (5 bases). V was cut by 5 bases and J by 0 bases, with 13 bases left in between. The germline gives CDR1 SGHAT, CDR2 FQNNGV. The CDR3 contains 15 residues. CDR3: CASSGRQIMNTEAFF. The CDR3 DNA reads TGTGCCAGCAGCGGTCGACAGATTATGAACACTGAAGCTTTCTTT. The full variable domain, its missing parts supplied by reference TRBV11-2 and TRBJ1-1, is EAGVAQSPRYKIIEKRQSVAFWCNPISGHATLYWYQQILGQGPKLLIQFQNNGVVDDSQLPKDRFSAERLKGVDSTLKIQPAKLEDSAVYLCASSGRQIMNTEAFFGQGTRLTVV.

The chain combines TRBV7-2 with TRBJ2-3, with TRBD2 matching over 7 bases. Losses at the gene ends were 2 bases for V and 2 bases for J; bases not matched to a gene: 4. The CDR3 totals 15 residues. Germline CDR1 SGHTA, CDR2 FQGNSA. CDR3 DNA sequence: TGTGCCAGCAGCTTAATGGGGGGGTTCACAGATACGCAGTATTTT. Residues: CASSLMGGFTDTQYF.

This clone has just one count. This sequence joins TRBV5-4 and TRBJ2-3; 10 positions match TRBD2. V was clipped by 0 bases and J by 12 bases; unmatched bases: 7. Germline V CDR1 and CDR2: SGHNT, YYREEE (reference sequence). There are 14 residues in the CDR3. The CDR3: CASSLEASGGSQYF. The DNA of the CDR3 is TGTGCCAGCAGCTTGGAGGCTAGCGGGGGATCACAGTATTTT. The full variable domain, rest sourced from reference TRBV5-4 and TRBJ2-3, is ETGVTQSPTHLIKTRGQQVTLRCSSQSGHNTVSWYQQALGQGPQFIFQYYREEENGRGNFPPRFSGLQFPNYSSELNVNALELDDSALYLCASSLEASGGSQYFGPGTRLTVL.